This T cell receptor beta chain was obtained from a study of regulatory T cells in long-lasting Graves disease. This clonotype was found a few times. Its antigen is as yet unknown. Study results and caveats: What was studied was peripheral blood only, and not thyroid tissue.

Sequencing libraries for TCR beta were prepared with iRepertoire HTBI primers and Arm-PCR of CDR3 regions. Each CDR3 protein is one row after TCRdb ran MiXCR on the multiplex PCR reads. The data show roughly 500,000 distinct CDR3 sequences, with approximately 15% seen just once and roughly a tenth held by the top ten. Time point: newly diagnosed GD, antithyroid drugs for less than 3 months. After RNA was extracted from PBMCs, the TCR library was made from it. Clinicians diagnosed Graves' disease using American Thyroid Association guidelines. These sequences were also reported in another study, on T cells in Graves' hyperthyroidism and ophthalmopathy.

The sequencing used peripheral blood mononuclear cells (PBMCs), collected at new diagnosis, from a patient treated with antithyroid drugs. This receptor was obtained from a man aged 30-40 years with Graves disease.

The CDR3 sequence: CSARVLRQGTSGTSRRETQYF. DNA of the CDR3: TGCAGTGCTAGAGTATTGCGACAGGGGACTAGCGGGACCTCTAGGAGAGAGACCCAGTACTTC. V is TRBV20-1 and J is TRBJ2-5, with 13 bases matching TRBD2. The germline V gene has CDR1 DFQATT and CDR2 SNEGSKA (reference sequence). V was pared by 1 base and J by 4 bases, with 21 bases of the junction left unmatched. The CDR3 runs 21 residues.